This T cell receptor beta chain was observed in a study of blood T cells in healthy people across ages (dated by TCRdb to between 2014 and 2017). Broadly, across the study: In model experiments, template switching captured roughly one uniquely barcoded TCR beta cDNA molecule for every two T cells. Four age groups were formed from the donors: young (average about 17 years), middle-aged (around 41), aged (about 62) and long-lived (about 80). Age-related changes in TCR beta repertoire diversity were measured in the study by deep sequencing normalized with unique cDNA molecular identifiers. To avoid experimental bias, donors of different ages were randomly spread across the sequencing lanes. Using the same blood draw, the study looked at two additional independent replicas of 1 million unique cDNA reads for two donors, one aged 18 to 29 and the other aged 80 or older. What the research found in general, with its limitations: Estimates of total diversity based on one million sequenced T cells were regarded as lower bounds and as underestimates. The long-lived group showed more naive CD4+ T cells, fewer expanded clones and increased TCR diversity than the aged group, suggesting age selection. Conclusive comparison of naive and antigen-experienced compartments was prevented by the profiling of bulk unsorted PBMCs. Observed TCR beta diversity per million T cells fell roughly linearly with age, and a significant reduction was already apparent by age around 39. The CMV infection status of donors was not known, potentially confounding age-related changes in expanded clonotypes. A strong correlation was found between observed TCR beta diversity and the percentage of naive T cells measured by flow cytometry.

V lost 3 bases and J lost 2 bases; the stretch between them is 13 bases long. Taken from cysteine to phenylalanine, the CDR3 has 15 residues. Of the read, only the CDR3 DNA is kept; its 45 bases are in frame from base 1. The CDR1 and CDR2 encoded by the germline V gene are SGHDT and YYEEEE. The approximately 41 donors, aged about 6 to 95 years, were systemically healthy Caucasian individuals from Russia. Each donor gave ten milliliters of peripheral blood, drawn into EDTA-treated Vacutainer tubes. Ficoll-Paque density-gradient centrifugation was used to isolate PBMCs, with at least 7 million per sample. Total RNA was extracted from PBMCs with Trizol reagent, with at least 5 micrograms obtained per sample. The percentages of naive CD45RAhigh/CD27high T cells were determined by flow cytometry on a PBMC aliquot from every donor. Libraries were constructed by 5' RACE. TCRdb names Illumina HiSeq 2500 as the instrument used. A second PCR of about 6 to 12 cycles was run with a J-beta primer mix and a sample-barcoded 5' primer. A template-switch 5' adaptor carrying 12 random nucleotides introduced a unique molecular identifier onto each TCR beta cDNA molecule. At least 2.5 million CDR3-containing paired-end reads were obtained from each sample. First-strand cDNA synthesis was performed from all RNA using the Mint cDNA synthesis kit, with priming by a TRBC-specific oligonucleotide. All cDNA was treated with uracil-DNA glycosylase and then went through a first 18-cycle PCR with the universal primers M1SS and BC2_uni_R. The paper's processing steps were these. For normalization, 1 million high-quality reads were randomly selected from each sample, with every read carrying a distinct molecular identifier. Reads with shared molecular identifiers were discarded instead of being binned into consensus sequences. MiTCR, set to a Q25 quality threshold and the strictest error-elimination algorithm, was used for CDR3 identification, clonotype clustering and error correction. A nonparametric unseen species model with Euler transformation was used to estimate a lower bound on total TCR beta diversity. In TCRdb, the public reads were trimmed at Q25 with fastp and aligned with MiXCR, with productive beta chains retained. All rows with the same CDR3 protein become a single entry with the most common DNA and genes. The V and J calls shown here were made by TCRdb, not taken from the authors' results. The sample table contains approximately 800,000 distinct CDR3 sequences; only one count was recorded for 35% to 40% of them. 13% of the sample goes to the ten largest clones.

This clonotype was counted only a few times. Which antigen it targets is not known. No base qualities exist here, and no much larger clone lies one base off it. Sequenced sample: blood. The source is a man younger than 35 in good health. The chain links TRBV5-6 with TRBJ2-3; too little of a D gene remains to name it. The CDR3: CASSWVGRVTDTQYF. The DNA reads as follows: TGTGCCAGCAGCTGGGTCGGAAGGGTCACAGATACGCAGTATTTT.